These T cell receptor beta chains were read from a single sample in a study of Graves' ophthalmopathy and Graves' hyperthyroidism. Via MiXCR, TCRdb re-called the multiplex PCR reads, giving one row per CDR3 protein. The sample has around 340,000 distinct CDR3 sequences; 15% to 20% are singletons. Material for sequencing was peripheral blood. These TCRs come from an adult man with Graves' ophthalmopathy. Both conserved end residues are part of each CDR3. The D gene is left open where the match is weak. Clone size, where shown, is once, few, many, or a class for clones that have expanded.

>14|TRBV30|many|.|TRBJ2-5
CAYRGSPFQETQYF
TGTGCCTACCGTGGGTCCCCGTTCCAAGAGACCCAGTACTTC
>15|TRBV6-2/TRBV6-3|many|.|TRBJ1-1
CASSYSPGMNTEAFF
TGTGCCAGCAGTTACTCCCCAGGGATGAACACTGAAGCTTTCTTT
>13|TRBV6-2/TRBV6-3|many|.|TRBJ1-1
CASSYSIGGRAFF
TGTGCCAGCAGTTACTCGATTGGGGGTAGAGCTTTCTTT
>15|TRBV12-3/TRBV12-4|.|.|TRBJ2-5
CATNQDSIAGETQYF
TGTGCCACCAACCAAGACAGCATAGCCGGGGAGACCCAGTACTTC
>16|TRBV6-1|few|TRBD2|TRBJ2-7
CASSRGDIAGDHEQYF
TGTGCCAGCAGTCGGGGAGACATAGCGGGAGACCACGAGCAGTACTTC
>13|TRBV20-1|many|.|TRBJ1-2
CSARDNLNYGYTF
TGCAGTGCTAGGGACAATCTTAACTATGGCTACACCTTC
>14|TRBV2|many|TRBD1|TRBJ2-7
CASRLQGFLYEQYF
TGTGCCAGCAGACTACAGGGGTTTTTGTACGAGCAGTACTTC
>13|TRBV29-1|many|TRBD1|TRBJ1-5
CSVRDSLNQPQHF
TGCAGCGTGAGGGACAGCCTCAATCAGCCCCAGCATTTT
>13|TRBV20-1|many|.|TRBJ1-5
CSARDEVNQPQHF
TGCAGTGCACGAGATGAGGTGAATCAGCCCCAGCATTTT
>15|TRBV7-2|many|TRBD1|TRBJ2-5
CASSPRQGLQETQYF
TGTGCCAGCAGCCCGAGACAGGGCCTACAAGAGACCCAGTACTTC
>14|TRBV27|many|.|TRBJ1-2
CASSLSAGGYGYTF
TGTGCCAGCAGTTTATCGGCGGGTGGGTATGGCTACACCTTC
>19|TRBV6-2/TRBV6-3|many|.|TRBJ1-5
CASSSLWSPNSYSNQPQHF
TGTGCCAGCAGCTCCCTATGGTCCCCGAACTCGTATAGCAATCAGCCCCAGCATTTT
>14|TRBV12-3/TRBV12-4|many|.|TRBJ1-2
CASTKDRKNYGYTF
TGTGCCAGCACCAAAGACAGGAAGAACTATGGCTACACCTTC
>14|TRBV20-1|many|.|TRBJ1-1
CSARDYRVRTEAFF
TGCAGTGCTAGAGATTACAGGGTGCGAACTGAAGCTTTCTTT
>17|TRBV6-1|.|TRBD1|TRBJ1-1
CASIPRGAVYSNTEAFF
TGTGCCAGCATTCCCAGGGGGGCCGTTTACTCGAACACTGAAGCTTTCTTT
>14|TRBV28|few|TRBD1|TRBJ1-5
CASARTGFDQPQHF
TGTGCCAGTGCCCGGACAGGGTTCGATCAGCCCCAGCATTTT
>13|TRBV30|many|.|TRBJ1-5
CAWTGNSNQPQHF
TGTGCCTGGACAGGGAATAGCAATCAGCCCCAGCATTTT